Listed below are T cell receptor beta chains from one sample, sequenced in a study of OX40 agonist ivuxolimab in advanced cancers. TCRdb's table, derived via immunoSEQ multiplex PCR, lists solely in-frame clones and lacks some. The sample yields some 25,000 clones, roughly 80% seen once. Source: CD4+ or CD8+ T cells sorted from blood, taken in a trial of the OX40 agonist ivuxolimab. These receptors all stem from an adult with an advanced solid tumor such as melanoma, head and neck, liver or kidney cancer. Each CDR3 is given without its conserved first and last residue.

v_gene,j_gene,CDR3aa
TRBV29-1,TRBJ2-7,SVVAGFNYEQY
TRBV5-1,TRBJ1-1,ASSLDRTRGANTEAF
TRBV9,TRBJ1-4,ASSVSGATNEKLF
TRBV28,TRBJ1-5,ASSLRSSAQH
TRBV5-4,TRBJ1-2,ASSGWDRALLRDGYT
TRBV7-3,TRBJ2-7,ASSLTGGDSYEQY
TRBV7-9,TRBJ1-2,ASSLGFYGYT
TRBV27,TRBJ2-3,ASRLAGAGPDTQY
TRBV28,TRBJ2-3,ASSFGLADTDTQY
TRBV30,TRBJ1-2,AWGHATTGTGRAFSYGYT
TRBV5-1,TRBJ2-7,ASSPDFWGIEVEQY
TRBV13,TRBJ1-2,ASSKGTVGYT
TRBV7-2,TRBJ2-7,ASSPTRGLEQY
TRBV10-2,TRBJ1-5,ASSEQGNQPQH
TRBV10-1,TRBJ2-1,ASSEYRGSEQF
TRBV7-6,TRBJ2-5,ASSLAESGTQY
TRBV11-3,TRBJ2-2,ASSPRTKNTGELF
TRBV7-6,TRBJ2-7,ASSLAPPGSQYEQY
TRBV19,TRBJ2-3,ASSIGPRGDTQY
TRBV5-6,TRBJ1-1,ASSWGFTEAF
TRBV7-8,TRBJ2-7,ASSLFPGTYEQY
TRBV2,TRBJ2-2,ASSEGRQNTGELF
TRBV2,TRBJ2-5,ASSRGLAGVWETQY
TRBV15,TRBJ2-5,ATSIRGRETQY
TRBV19,TRBJ2-3,ASSWRLAGETDTQY
TRBV7-6,TRBJ2-3,ASSPVRGTDTQY
TRBV28,TRBJ2-3,ASSPFAGGGPDTQY
TRBV7-9,TRBJ2-1,ASSFQQGGDNEQF
TRBV4-1,TRBJ2-5,ASSLGRLQETQY
TRBV30,TRBJ2-3,AWSAKRTGWTDTQY
TRBV4-1,TRBJ2-5,ASSQNPLTGFQETQY
TRBV19,TRBJ2-2,ASSWGNTGELF
TRBV19,TRBJ2-7,ATRSSYEQY
TRBV7-6,TRBJ2-7,ASSLVGTGAYEQY
TRBV29-1,TRBJ1-2,SVEEIREINYGYT
TRBV4-1,TRBJ1-2,ASSESRTAAYYGYT
TRBV4-1,TRBJ1-1,ASSQGWSGTNTEAF
TRBV7-8,TRBJ2-7,ASSLVVEEVYEQY
TRBV5-1,TRBJ2-5,ASSLFSRGQETQY
TRBV11-3,TRBJ1-1,ASSLGTGTEAF
TRBV30,TRBJ2-7,AWSVLLTSGGIGPYEQY
TRBV28,TRBJ2-2,ASSTGTVNTGELF
TRBV21-1,TRBJ1-2,ASSNHIYGYT
TRBV30,TRBJ2-7,AWSTGTGAYEQY
TRBV18,TRBJ1-1,ASSPGGAHYTEAF
TRBV18,TRBJ2-1,ASSPRQVLYNEQF
TRBV27,TRBJ1-5,ASSLGQPYSNQPQH
TRBV7-3,TRBJ2-1,ASSLIGEGNEQF